This T cell receptor (beta chain) emerged from a study of radiotherapy plus CTLA-4 blockade in lung cancer. Germline trimming cut 3 bases from V and 2 bases from J; bases unmatched to any gene: 13. Per germline, CDR1 SGHNT and CDR2 YYREEE (reference sequence). The CDR3 length is 19 residues. TCRdb keeps only in-frame clones here, not all; method: immunoSEQ multiplex PCR. In the table there are 35,000 or so clones, more than 70% of which are singletons. The TCR was taken from a human donor with non-small cell lung cancer who had stable disease on radiotherapy plus ipilimumab. The chain employs TRBV5-4 and TRBJ2-2, with TRBD2 matching over 10 bases. The sequencing used peripheral blood, collected from a patient treated with radiotherapy plus ipilimumab. The CDR3 region has the DNA TGTGCCAGCAGCTCGACTCCGGGGAGACTAGCGGGCAACACCGGGGAGCTGTTTTTT. Amino acid sequence: CASSSTPGRLAGNTGELFF.